The clone carrying this T cell receptor (beta chain) was detected many times. The antigen is not known. This specimen comes from a study of T cell repertoires in cytomegalovirus infection. About the study: Use of recently identified HLA-C-restricted and well-studied HLA-B-restricted CMV epitopes was part of the study. Indicated by public TCR beta signatures were CMV infection and matching HLA type.

In TCRdb, the reads were re-called with MiXCR into one record per CDR3 protein. The repertoire holds roughly 800,000 distinct CDR3 sequences, with about 29% as singletons. Regarding the study as a whole: People with CMV and the relevant HLA were identified by cumulative public TCR beta family frequency. The study found HLA-C-restricted CMV-specific TCR beta clonotypes dominating the ex vivo response.

This clonotype was obtained from a human donor in good health (CMV status not recorded). Some clones in this sample may be carry-over from other donors' samples. The source material was cultured CD8+ T cells from PBMCs, sampled from culture after CMV antigen stimulation.

CDR3 residues: CASRPSLSNTGELFF. The DNA for the CDR3 is TGTGCCAGCAGACCGAGTCTCTCGAACACCGGGGAGCTGTTTTTT. V and J are TRBV12-3 or TRBV12-4 and TRBJ2-2; D remains unclear. The germline V and J ends were trimmed by 6 bases and 0 bases, with 11 bases remaining between them. The CDR3 has 15 residues.